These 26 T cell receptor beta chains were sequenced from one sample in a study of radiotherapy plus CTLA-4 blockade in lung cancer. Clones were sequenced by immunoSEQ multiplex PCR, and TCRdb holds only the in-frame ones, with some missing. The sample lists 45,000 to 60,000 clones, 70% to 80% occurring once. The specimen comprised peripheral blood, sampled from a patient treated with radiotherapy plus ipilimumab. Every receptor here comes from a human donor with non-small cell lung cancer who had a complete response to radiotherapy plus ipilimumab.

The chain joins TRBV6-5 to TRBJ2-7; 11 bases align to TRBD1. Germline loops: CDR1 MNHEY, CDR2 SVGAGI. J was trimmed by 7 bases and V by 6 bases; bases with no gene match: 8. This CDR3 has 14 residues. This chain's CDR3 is CASRRGQGAREQYF. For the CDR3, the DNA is TGTGCCAGCAGAAGAGGACAGGGGGCAAGGGAGCAGTACTTC.

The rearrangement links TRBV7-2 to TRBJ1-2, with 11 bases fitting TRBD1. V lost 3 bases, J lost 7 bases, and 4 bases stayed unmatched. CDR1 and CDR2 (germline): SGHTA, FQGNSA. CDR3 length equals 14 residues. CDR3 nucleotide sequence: TGTGCCAGCAGCTTGGACAGGGGGCACTCTGGCTACACCTTC. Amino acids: CASSLDRGHSGYTF.

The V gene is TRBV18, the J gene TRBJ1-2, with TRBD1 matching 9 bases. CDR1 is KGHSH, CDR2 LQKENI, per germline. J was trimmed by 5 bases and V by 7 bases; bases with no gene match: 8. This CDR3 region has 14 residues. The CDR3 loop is CASLRTGVEYGYTF. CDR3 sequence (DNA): TGTGCCAGCTTACGGACAGGGGTGGAATATGGCTACACCTTC.

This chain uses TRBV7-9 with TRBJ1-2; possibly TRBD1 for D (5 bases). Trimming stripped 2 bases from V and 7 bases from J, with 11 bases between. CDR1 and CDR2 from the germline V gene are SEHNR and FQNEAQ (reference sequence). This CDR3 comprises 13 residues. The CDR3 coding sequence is TGTGCCAGCAGCTTAAGGGCAGGGTTTGGCTACACCTTC. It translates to CASSLRAGFGYTF.

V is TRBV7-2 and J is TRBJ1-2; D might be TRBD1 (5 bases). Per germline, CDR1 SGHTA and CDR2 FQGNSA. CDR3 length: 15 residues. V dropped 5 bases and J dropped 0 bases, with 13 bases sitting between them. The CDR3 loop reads CASSEWGGANYGYTF. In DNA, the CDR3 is TGTGCCAGCAGCGAATGGGGCGGAGCTAACTATGGCTACACCTTC.

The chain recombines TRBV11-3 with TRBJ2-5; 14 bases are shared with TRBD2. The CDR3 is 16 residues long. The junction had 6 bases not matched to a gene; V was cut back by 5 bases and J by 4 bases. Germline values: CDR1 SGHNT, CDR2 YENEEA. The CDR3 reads CASSPGTSGGRETQYF. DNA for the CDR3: TGTGCCAGCAGCCCGGGGACTAGCGGGGGTCGAGAGACCCAGTACTTC.

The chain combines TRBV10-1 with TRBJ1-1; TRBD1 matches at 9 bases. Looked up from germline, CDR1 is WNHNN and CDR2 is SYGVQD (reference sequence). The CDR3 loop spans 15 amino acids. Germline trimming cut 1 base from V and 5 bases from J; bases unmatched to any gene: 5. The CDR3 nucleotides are TGCGCCAGCAGTGAGTACCAGGGACAGGGAACTGAAGCTTTCTTT. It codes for CASSEYQGQGTEAFF.

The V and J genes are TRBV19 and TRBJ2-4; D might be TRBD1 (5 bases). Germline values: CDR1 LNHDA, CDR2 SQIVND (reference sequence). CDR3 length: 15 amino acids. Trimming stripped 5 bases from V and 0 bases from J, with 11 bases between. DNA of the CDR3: TGTGCCAGTAGTGGGTCGGACAAAGCCAAAAACATTCAGTACTTC. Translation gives CASSGSDKAKNIQYF.

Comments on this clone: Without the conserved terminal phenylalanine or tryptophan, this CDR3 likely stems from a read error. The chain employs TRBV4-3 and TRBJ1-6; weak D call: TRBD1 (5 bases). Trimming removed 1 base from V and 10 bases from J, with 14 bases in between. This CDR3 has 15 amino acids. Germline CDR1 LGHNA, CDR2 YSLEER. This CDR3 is CASSQGGHGLSPLHL. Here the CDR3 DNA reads TGCGCCAGCAGCCAAGGAGGACACGGCTTATCACCCCTCCACCTT.

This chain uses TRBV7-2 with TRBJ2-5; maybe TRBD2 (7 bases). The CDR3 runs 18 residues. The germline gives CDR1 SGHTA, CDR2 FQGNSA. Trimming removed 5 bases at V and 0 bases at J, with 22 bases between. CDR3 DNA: TGTGCCAGCAGCCCAGCGCGGTGGGGGCGGGGGAACCAAGAGACCCAGTACTTC. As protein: CASSPARWGRGNQETQYF.

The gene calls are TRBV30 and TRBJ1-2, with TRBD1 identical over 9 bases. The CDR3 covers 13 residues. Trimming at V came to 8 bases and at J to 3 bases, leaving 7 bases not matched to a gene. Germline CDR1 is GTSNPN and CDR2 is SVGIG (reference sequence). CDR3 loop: CALEDRGYYGYTF. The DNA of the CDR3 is TGTGCCCTAGAGGACAGGGGCTACTATGGCTACACCTTC.

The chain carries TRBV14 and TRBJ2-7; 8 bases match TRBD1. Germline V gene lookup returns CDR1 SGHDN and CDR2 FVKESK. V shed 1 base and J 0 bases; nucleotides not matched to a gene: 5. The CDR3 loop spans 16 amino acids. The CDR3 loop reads CASSQAWTGSSYEQYF. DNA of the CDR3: TGTGCCAGCAGCCAAGCCTGGACAGGGAGCTCCTACGAGCAGTACTTC.

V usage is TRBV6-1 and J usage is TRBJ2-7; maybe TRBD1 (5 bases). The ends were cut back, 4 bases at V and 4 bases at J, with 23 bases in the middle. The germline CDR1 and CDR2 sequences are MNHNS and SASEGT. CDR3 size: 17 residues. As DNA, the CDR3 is TGTGCCAGCAGTGCCCGCGACATCGTAGGGGTGGGATACGAGCAGTACGTC. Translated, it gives CASSARDIVGVGYEQYV.

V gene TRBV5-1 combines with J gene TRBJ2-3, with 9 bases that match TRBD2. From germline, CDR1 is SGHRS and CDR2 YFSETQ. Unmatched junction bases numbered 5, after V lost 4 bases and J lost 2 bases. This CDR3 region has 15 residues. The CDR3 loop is CASSPTSGNTDTQYF. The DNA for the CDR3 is TGCGCCAGCAGCCCGACTAGCGGAAACACAGATACGCAGTATTTT.

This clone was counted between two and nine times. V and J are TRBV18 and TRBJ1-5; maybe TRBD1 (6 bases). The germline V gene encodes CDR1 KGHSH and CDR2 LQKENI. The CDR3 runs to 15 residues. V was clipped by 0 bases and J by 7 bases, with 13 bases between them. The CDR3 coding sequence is TGTGCCAGCTCACCACCAGGGGGACGGGACCAGCCCCAGCATTTT. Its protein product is CASSPPGGRDQPQHF.

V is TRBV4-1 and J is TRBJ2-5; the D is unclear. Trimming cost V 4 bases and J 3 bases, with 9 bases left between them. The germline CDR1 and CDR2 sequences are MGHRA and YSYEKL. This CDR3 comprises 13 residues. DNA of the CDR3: TGCGCCAGCAGCCGATGGCGGAAAGAGACCCAGTACTTC. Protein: CASSRWRKETQYF.

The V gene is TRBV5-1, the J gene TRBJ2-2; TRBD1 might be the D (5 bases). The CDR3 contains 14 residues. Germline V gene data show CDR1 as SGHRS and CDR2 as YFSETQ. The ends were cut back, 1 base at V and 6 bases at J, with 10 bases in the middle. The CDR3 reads CASSLMGQAGELFF. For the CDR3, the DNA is TGCGCCAGCAGCTTGATGGGGCAGGCCGGGGAGCTGTTTTTT.

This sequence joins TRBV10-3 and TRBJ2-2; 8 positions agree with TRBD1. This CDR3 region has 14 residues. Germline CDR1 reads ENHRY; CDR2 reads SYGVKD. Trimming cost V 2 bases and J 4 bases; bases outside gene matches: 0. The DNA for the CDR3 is TGTGCCATCAGTGAGGGACAGGGCACCGGGGAGCTGTTTTTT. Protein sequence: CAISEGQGTGELFF.

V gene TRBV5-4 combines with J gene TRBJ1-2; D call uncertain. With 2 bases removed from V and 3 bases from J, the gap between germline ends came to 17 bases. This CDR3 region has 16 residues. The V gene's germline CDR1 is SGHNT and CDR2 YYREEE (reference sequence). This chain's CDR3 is CASSFGLAETDYGYTF. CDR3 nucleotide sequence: TGTGCCAGCAGCTTCGGTCTCGCCGAAACGGACTATGGCTACACCTTC.

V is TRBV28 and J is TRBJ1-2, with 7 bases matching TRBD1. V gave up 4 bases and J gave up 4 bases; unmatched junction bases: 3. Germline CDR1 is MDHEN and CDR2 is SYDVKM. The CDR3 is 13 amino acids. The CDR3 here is CASSSTGVYGYTF. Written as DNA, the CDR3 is TGTGCCAGCAGTTCCACAGGGGTCTATGGCTACACCTTC.

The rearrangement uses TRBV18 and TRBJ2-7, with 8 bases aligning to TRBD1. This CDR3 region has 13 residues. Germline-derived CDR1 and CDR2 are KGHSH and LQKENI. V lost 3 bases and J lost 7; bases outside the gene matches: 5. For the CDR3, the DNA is TGTGCCAGCTCACCCCTGGACAGGGAGGAGCAGTACTTC. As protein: CASSPLDREEQYF.

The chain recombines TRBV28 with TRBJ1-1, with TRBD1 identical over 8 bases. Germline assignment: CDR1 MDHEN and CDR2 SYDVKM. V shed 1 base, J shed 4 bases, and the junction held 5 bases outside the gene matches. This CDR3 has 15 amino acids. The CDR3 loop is CASSLFAGGFTEAFF. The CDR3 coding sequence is TGTGCCAGCAGTTTATTTGCAGGGGGCTTCACTGAAGCTTTCTTT.

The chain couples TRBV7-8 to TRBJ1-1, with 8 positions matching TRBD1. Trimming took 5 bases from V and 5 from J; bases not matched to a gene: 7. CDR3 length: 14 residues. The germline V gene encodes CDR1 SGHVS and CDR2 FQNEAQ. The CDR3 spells CASSTQRQGTEAFF. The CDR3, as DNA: TGTGCCAGCAGCACCCAAAGACAGGGGACTGAAGCTTTCTTT.

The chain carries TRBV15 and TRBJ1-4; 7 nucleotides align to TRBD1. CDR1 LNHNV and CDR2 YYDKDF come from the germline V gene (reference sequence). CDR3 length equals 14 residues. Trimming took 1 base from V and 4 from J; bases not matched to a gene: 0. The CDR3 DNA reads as TGTGCCACCAGCAGAGGACAGGGTAATGAAAAACTGTTTTTT. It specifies CATSRGQGNEKLFF.

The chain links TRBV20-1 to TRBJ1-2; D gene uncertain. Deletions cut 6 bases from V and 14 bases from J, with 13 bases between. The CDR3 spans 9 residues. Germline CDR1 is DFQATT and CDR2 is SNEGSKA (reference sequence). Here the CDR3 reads CSASGSRTF. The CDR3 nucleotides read TGCAGTGCCTCGGGTAGTCGGACCTTC.

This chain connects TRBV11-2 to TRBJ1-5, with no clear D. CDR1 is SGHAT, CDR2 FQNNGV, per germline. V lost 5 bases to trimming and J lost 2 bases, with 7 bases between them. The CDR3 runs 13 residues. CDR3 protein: CASSIPGNQPQHF. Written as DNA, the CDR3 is TGTGCCAGCAGCATCCCCGGCAATCAGCCCCAGCATTTT.